This TCR beta chain was sequenced for a study of regulatory T cells in long-lasting Graves disease. Building the TCR beta libraries relied on iRepertoire HTBI primers, and CDR3 regions underwent Arm-PCR. TCRdb called the multiplex PCR reads again in MiXCR, with one record for every CDR3 protein. The table lists 350,000 to 450,000 distinct CDR3 sequences, about 10% of them singletons. Time point here: newly diagnosed GD, antithyroid drugs for less than 3 months. The TCR library used RNA extracted from PBMCs. The CDR3 contains 15 residues. CDR1 is MDHEN and CDR2 is SYDVKM in the germline V gene. V was trimmed by 3 bases and J by 1 base, leaving 12 bases between them. These data were also reused for a study on T cells in Graves' hyperthyroidism and ophthalmopathy.

The sequencing here drew on peripheral blood mononuclear cells (PBMCs), taken at new diagnosis, from a patient treated with antithyroid drugs. This sequence joins TRBV28 and TRBJ1-1, with D unclear. The receptor comes from a woman between 18 and 29 years old with Graves disease. The CDR3 DNA reads as TGTGCCAGCAGTTTGGGCCCAGCCCGGAACACTGAAGCTTTCTTT. Translated: CASSLGPARNTEAFF.